What follows are 30 T cell receptor beta chains derived from one specimen sequenced in a study of OX40 agonist ivuxolimab in advanced cancers. Receptor amplification or capture employed the immunoSEQ multiplex PCR assay. Held by TCRdb, this immuneACCESS table contains in-frame sequences only and omits some clones. Under half of the omission traces to an unresolved V gene where checked; the cause of the rest is unknown. The sample table lists more than 80,000 clones, 75% to 95% of them with a count of one. The ten biggest clones cover 0.45% to 0.5% of the sample. This material consisted of CD4+ or CD8+ T cells sorted from blood, taken in a trial of the OX40 agonist ivuxolimab. Source of these receptors: an adult with an advanced solid tumor such as melanoma, head and neck, liver or kidney cancer.

The chain combines TRBV6-5 with TRBJ1-3; 8 bases are a match to TRBD1. The CDR3 covers 15 residues. Trimming at V came to 7 bases and at J to 2 bases, leaving 7 bases not matched to a gene. Germline CDR1 and CDR2: MNHEY and SVGAGI. CDR3 DNA: TGTGCCAGCATCTCATTGACAGGGGCTGGAAACACCATATATTTT. Amino acid sequence: CASISLTGAGNTIYF.

This clone was recorded only once. The V and J genes are TRBV5-6 and TRBJ1-6; D might be TRBD1 (5 bases). In germline, CDR1 is SGHDT, CDR2 YYEEEE. The CDR3 covers 16 residues. Between the trimmed V and J ends, which lost 1 base and 5 bases, there was a span of 13 bases. The CDR3 sequence: CASSLIGGLNNSPLHF. For the CDR3, the DNA is TGTGCCAGCAGCTTGATCGGGGGTTTGAATAATTCACCCCTCCACTTT.

This clone appeared once. Sequence at one end of the junction differs from germline and may be a read error. CDR3 bases: TGTGCCAGCAGGTTAGGTTCGGGTAATTCACCCCTCCACTTT. As protein: CASRLGSGNSPLHF. V gene TRBV7-2 combines with J gene TRBJ1-6; no clear D. The CDR3 length is 14 residues. Germline CDR1 is SGHTA and CDR2 is FQGNSA.

This rearrangement joins TRBV27 to TRBJ2-5; no clear D. CDR1 MNHEY and CDR2 SMNVEV come from the germline V gene (reference sequence). Trimming took 0 bases from V and 1 from J, leaving 3 bases between them. The length of the CDR3 is 13 residues. The CDR3 reads CASSLSGQETQYF. CDR3 bases: TGTGCCAGCAGTTTATCAGGCCAAGAGACCCAGTACTTC.

This clone has just one count. The rearrangement links TRBV30 to TRBJ1-5; tentatively, D is TRBD1 (6 bases). This CDR3 contains 13 residues. Trimming removed 5 bases from V and 5 bases from J, with 13 bases in between. The germline V gene encodes CDR1 GTSNPN and CDR2 SVGIG (reference sequence). The CDR3 nucleotides are TGTGCCTGGGCGACAGGAGCTGATCAGCCCCAGCATTTT. Translation: CAWATGADQPQHF.

The CDR3 sequence is CASSLVGQGLHEQYF. The CDR3 nucleotides are TGCGCCAGCAGCTTGGTGGGACAGGGTCTCCACGAGCAGTACTTC. V gene TRBV5-1 combines with J gene TRBJ2-7, with 9 bases that match TRBD1. The CDR3 runs 15 residues. V was clipped by 0 bases and J by 5 bases; unmatched bases: 6. Germline V gene data show CDR1 as SGHRS and CDR2 as YFSETQ.

As concerns this clone: The same CDR3 can be traced to other DNA sequences in this sample. This chain's CDR3 is CASSRATNEKLFF. The CDR3, as DNA: TGTGCCAGCTCCCGAGCAACTAATGAAAAACTGTTTTTT. This chain connects TRBV18 to TRBJ1-4; D uncertain. The CDR3 spans 13 residues. Germline values: CDR1 KGHSH, CDR2 LQKENI. Trimming stripped 6 bases from V and 0 bases from J, with 5 bases between.

The chain employs TRBV18 and TRBJ2-5; D is undetermined. This CDR3 has 13 residues. With 0 bases removed from V and 4 bases from J, the gap between germline ends came to 6 bases. CDR1 KGHSH and CDR2 LQKENI come from the germline V gene. CDR3 protein: CASSPPSGETQYF. The CDR3 bases are TGTGCCAGCTCACCACCGTCTGGAGAGACCCAGTACTTC.

The J gene is TRBJ2-3, the V gene TRBV13, with 9 nucleotides matching TRBD2. V lost 5 bases and J lost 6; bases outside the gene matches: 15. The V gene's germline CDR1 is PRHDT and CDR2 FYEKMQ (reference sequence). CDR3 size: 17 residues. The CDR3 nucleotides are TGTGCCAGCAGCCGTTGGGAGCGGGGGGCAGATGAGGATACGCAGTATTTT. This codes for CASSRWERGADEDTQYF.

The V and J genes are TRBV7-9 and TRBJ2-3; 10 bases match TRBD2. The CDR3 loop spans 16 amino acids. Germline CDR1 is SEHNR and CDR2 is FQNEAQ (reference sequence). Germline trimming cut 1 base from V and 0 bases from J; bases unmatched to any gene: 1. DNA of the CDR3: TGTGCCAGCAGCTTAGAACTAGCGGGGAGCACAGATACGCAGTATTTT. Its protein is CASSLELAGSTDTQYF.

The chain joins TRBV7-2 to TRBJ2-1; maybe TRBD2 (6 bases). This CDR3 spans 13 amino acids. The germline V gene has CDR1 SGHTA and CDR2 FQGNSA. V lost 8 bases and J lost 1, with 9 bases in between. The CDR3 region has the DNA TGTGCCAGCGGGGGGAGATCCTACAATGAGCAGTTCTTC. Its protein product is CASGGRSYNEQFF.

The CDR3 is CASSQQGPQPQHF. Written as DNA, the CDR3 is TGTGCCAGCAGTCAACAGGGTCCCCAGCCCCAGCATTTT. V is TRBV2 and J is TRBJ1-5, with D possibly TRBD1 on 6 matching bases. The V gene lost 5 bases and the J gene lost 7 bases, with 12 bases spanning the gap. Germline CDR1 SNHLY, CDR2 FYNNEI. CDR3 length: 13 amino acids. The full variable domain, in which reference TRBV2 and TRBJ1-5 provide the parts outside the CDR3, is EPEVTQTPSHQVTQMGQEVILRCVPISNHLYFYWYRQILGQKVEFLVSFYNNEISEKSEIFDDQFSVERPDGSNFTLKIRSTKLEDSAMYFCASSQQGPQPQHFGDGTRLSIL.

V gene TRBV5-4 combines with J gene TRBJ1-2; D not resolved. Trimming took 9 bases from V and 2 from J, leaving 17 bases between them. From germline, CDR1 is SGHNT and CDR2 YYREEE (reference sequence). This CDR3 spans 14 amino acids. CDR3 in amino acids: CATHNQAENYGYTF. The CDR3 DNA reads as TGTGCCACCCACAACCAGGCAGAAAACTATGGCTACACCTTC. Using reference TRBV5-4 and TRBJ1-2 for the parts outside the CDR3, the full variable domain is ETGVTQSPTHLIKTRGQQVTLRCSSQSGHNTVSWYQQALGQGPQFIFQYYREEENGRGNFPPRFSGLQFPNYSSELNVNALELDDSALYLCATHNQAENYGYTFGSGTRLTVV.

The table lists this clone with a count of one. This rearrangement joins TRBV5-4 to TRBJ2-7; D unclear. This CDR3 is built from 12 residues. Trimming took off 0 bases at V and 4 bases at J, with 5 bases between the two ends. Germline V gene data show CDR1 as SGHNT and CDR2 as YYREEE (reference sequence). This CDR3 reads CASSLEGYEQYF. The DNA of the CDR3 is TGTGCCAGCAGCTTGGAAGGGTACGAGCAGTACTTC.

This clone has a single count. The chain uses TRBV5-1 and TRBJ2-1; D perhaps matches TRBD2 (6 bases). This CDR3 has 15 residues. Germline CDR1 and CDR2: SGHRS and YFSETQ. V lost 0 bases and J lost 5, with 12 bases in between. The CDR3 region is CASSLGGRGHNEQFF. As DNA, the CDR3 is TGCGCCAGCAGCTTGGGCGGGCGGGGACACAATGAGCAGTTCTTC.

This chain links TRBV12-5 with TRBJ2-1; 10 bases are a match to TRBD1. CDR3 length: 14 residues. With 4 bases clipped from V and 9 bases from J, the junction kept 6 bases outside the gene matches. Germline values: CDR1 LGHNT, CDR2 FRNRAP. The CDR3: CASGYGTGEAEQFF. The CDR3 region has the DNA TGTGCTAGTGGTTACGGGACAGGGGAGGCTGAGCAGTTCTTC.

This chain joins TRBV6-5 and TRBJ2-3; a possible D gene is TRBD1 (5 bases). CDR1 and CDR2 from the germline V gene are MNHEY and SVGAGI. V was shortened by 0 bases and J by 1 base, with 11 bases between the two germline ends. The CDR3 has 16 amino acids. The CDR3 spells CASSYSVLGGTDTQYF. The CDR3, as DNA: TGTGCCAGCAGTTACTCCGTGTTAGGGGGCACAGATACGCAGTATTTT.

The gene calls are TRBV5-4 and TRBJ1-1, with a tentative D call TRBD1 (6 bases). The CDR3 length is 15 residues. Germline CDR1 is SGHNT and CDR2 is YYREEE (reference sequence). V lost 0 bases and J lost 5, with 14 bases in between. The CDR3 nucleotides read TGTGCCAGCAGCTTGGAACAGGGAGTTAGGACTGAAGCTTTCTTT. As protein: CASSLEQGVRTEAFF.

CDR3 region: CASSYSSSSVQETQYF. CDR3 DNA sequence: TGTGCCAGCAGTTACAGCTCATCTAGCGTACAAGAGACCCAGTACTTC. V gene TRBV6-5 combines with J gene TRBJ2-5, with a tentative D call TRBD2 (6 bases). The germline V gene has CDR1 MNHEY and CDR2 SVGAGI. Trimming removed 2 bases from V and 2 bases from J, with 15 bases in between. The CDR3 has 16 amino acids.

This sequence joins TRBV27 and TRBJ1-1; no definite D call. V was pared by 5 bases and J by 8 bases, with 18 bases between. This CDR3 spans 14 amino acids. CDR1 is MNHEY, CDR2 SMNVEV, per germline (reference sequence). The CDR3 DNA follows: TGTGCCAGCAGTCAAACCGGGTTAAGTAGGGAAGCTTTCTTT. This codes for CASSQTGLSREAFF.

V usage is TRBV7-2 and J usage is TRBJ2-7; 10 nucleotides align to TRBD2. Trimming at V came to 6 bases and at J to 3 bases, leaving 11 bases not matched to a gene. CDR3 length: 16 amino acids. Germline V CDR1 and CDR2: SGHTA, FQGNSA. CDR3 DNA: TGTGCCAGCAGTTCGACTAGCGGGCCCATAGGCTACGAGCAGTACTTC. It specifies CASSSTSGPIGYEQYF. Full variable domain (outside the CDR3, taken from reference TRBV7-2 and TRBJ2-7): GAGVSQSPSNKVTEKGKDVELRCDPISGHTALYWYRQSLGQGLEFLIYFQGNSAPDKSGLPSDRFSAERTGGSVSTLTIQRTQQEDSAVYLCASSSTSGPIGYEQYFGPGTRLTVT.

The rearrangement links TRBV5-1 to TRBJ2-7; D uncertain. The CDR3 is made up of 11 amino acids. V lost 3 bases and J 3 bases, leaving 4 bases between the germline ends. CDR1 is SGHRS, CDR2 YFSETQ, per germline. CDR3 sequence: CASSSNYEQYF. The CDR3 nucleotides read TGCGCCAGCAGCTCCAACTACGAGCAGTACTTC.

The chain has TRBV27 and TRBJ1-4; the match to TRBD1 covers 8 bases. CDR1 and CDR2 from the germline V gene are MNHEY and SMNVEV (reference sequence). The CDR3 spans 15 residues. V was clipped by 4 bases and J by 0 bases; unmatched bases: 1. As DNA, the CDR3 is TGTGCCAGCAGTTCACAGGGGGCAACTAATGAAAAACTGTTTTTT. Protein product: CASSSQGATNEKLFF.

The chain joins TRBV30 to TRBJ2-6; 7 bases line up with TRBD1. Germline loops: CDR1 GTSNPN, CDR2 SVGIG (reference sequence). The CDR3 loop spans 13 amino acids. Trimming removed 3 bases from V and 13 bases from J; junction bases left unmatched: 9. The CDR3 nucleotides are TGTGCCTGGAGGATACAGGGGCCCTCAGTCCTGACTTTC. Amino acid sequence: CAWRIQGPSVLTF.

The chain joins TRBV11-2 to TRBJ1-2; 12 bases map to TRBD1. Unmatched junction bases numbered 12, after V lost 6 bases and J lost 4 bases. Germline CDR1 reads SGHAT; CDR2 reads FQNNGV. The CDR3 is 17 amino acids. The CDR3 loop is CASRSLRRGQGAYGYTF. The CDR3 DNA reads TGTGCCAGCAGATCACTTAGAAGGGGACAGGGGGCCTATGGCTACACCTTC.

The chain uses TRBV28 and TRBJ1-4; the match to TRBD1 covers 7 bases. The CDR3 loop spans 14 amino acids. The ends lost 5 bases at V and 11 bases at J; junction bases unmatched: 11. Germline CDR1 MDHEN, CDR2 SYDVKM. For the CDR3, the DNA is TGTGCCAGCAGTCCACCAGACAGGGCAGGGAAACTGTTTTTT. It yields the protein CASSPPDRAGKLFF.

V and J are TRBV28 and TRBJ2-3, with 8 bases matching TRBD2. Per germline, CDR1 MDHEN and CDR2 SYDVKM. The CDR3 sequence is 16 residues long. V shed 5 bases and J 4 bases; nucleotides not matched to a gene: 11. CDR3 DNA sequence: TGTGCCAGCAGTCCCGGGGGGGCCTCGGGTGCAGATACGCAGTATTTT. It encodes CASSPGGASGADTQYF.

This clone was observed a handful of times. The chain employs TRBV19 and TRBJ1-2; D gene uncertain. CDR1 and CDR2 (germline): LNHDA, SQIVND (reference sequence). The germline V and J ends were trimmed by 11 bases and 8 bases, with 18 bases remaining between them. CDR3 length: 12 amino acids. In DNA form, the CDR3 reads TGTGCCGGCCCCGTACCGAGTTCAGGCTACACCTTC. It encodes CAGPVPSSGYTF. The whole variable domain, remainder taken from reference TRBV19 and TRBJ1-2, is DGGITQSPKYLFRKEGQNVTLSCEQNLNHDAMYWYRQDPGQGLRLIYYSQIVNDFQKGDIAEGYSVSREKKESFPLTVTSAQKNPTAFYLCAGPVPSSGYTFGSGTRLTVV.

The V and J genes are TRBV6-1 and TRBJ2-3; no definite D call. Trimming left V 6 bases short and J 8 bases short, with 12 bases between. CDR1 is MNHNS and CDR2 is SASEGT in the germline V gene. The CDR3 runs 12 residues. CDR3 DNA sequence: TGTGCCAGCAGAGTGGTCCTGGGTACGCAGTATTTT. Amino acid sequence: CASRVVLGTQYF.

The V and J genes are TRBV30 and TRBJ1-2; a possible D gene is TRBD1 (5 bases). Germline V CDR1 and CDR2: GTSNPN, SVGIG (reference sequence). CDR3 length: 12 amino acids. V was trimmed by 0 bases and J by 5 bases, leaving 7 bases between them. This chain's CDR3 is CAWSVAGYGYTF. DNA for the CDR3: TGTGCCTGGAGTGTTGCAGGGTATGGCTACACCTTC.